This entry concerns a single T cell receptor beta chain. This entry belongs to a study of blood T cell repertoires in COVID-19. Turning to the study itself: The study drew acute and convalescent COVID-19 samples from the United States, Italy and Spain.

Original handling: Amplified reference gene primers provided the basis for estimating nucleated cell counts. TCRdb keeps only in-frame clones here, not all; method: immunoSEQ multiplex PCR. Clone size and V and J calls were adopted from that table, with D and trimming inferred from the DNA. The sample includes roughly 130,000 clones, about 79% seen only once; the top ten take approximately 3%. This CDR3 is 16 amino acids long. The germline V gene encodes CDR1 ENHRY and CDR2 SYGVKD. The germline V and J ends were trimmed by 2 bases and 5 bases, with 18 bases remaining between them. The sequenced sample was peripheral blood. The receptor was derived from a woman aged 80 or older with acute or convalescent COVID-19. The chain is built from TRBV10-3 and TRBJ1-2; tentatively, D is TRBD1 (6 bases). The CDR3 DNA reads TGTGCCATCAGTGAGGGGGACATCTCCTTGGGGTATGGCTACACCTTC. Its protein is CAISEGDISLGYGYTF.